This entry is about one TCR beta chain. The antigen is unknown. Profiled with immunoSEQ multiplex PCR; TCRdb holds only in-frame clones, not every one. The table records about 2.4 million clones, approximately 93% of them present only once. This specimen comes from a study of shared clonotypes between healthy human individuals. The study's findings and limits: Around 5% was the fraction of naive CD4 clonotypes found shared across several donors. Sharing of clonotypes among donors was expected to vary with sequencing depth. What rarefaction showed was incomplete sorted-subset sequencing despite large depth.

CDR3 length: 18 amino acids. V dropped 4 bases and J dropped 4 bases, with 22 bases sitting between them. The germline V gene has CDR1 SGHDN and CDR2 FVKESK. This TCR was sampled from a man younger than 35 in good health. Some clones in this sample may be carry-over from other donors' samples. This rearrangement joins TRBV14 to TRBJ2-2; D is possibly TRBD2 (5 bases). Sequenced input: naive CD4+ T cells from PBMCs. Indicated subset: CD45RA+ positively selected. CDR3 amino acids: CASSRRRVRGEGTGELFF. In DNA, the CDR3 is TGTGCCAGCAGCCGCCGACGGGTTCGGGGTGAAGGCACCGGGGAGCTGTTTTTT.